The entry below gives a single T cell receptor (beta chain) sequence along with its context. This clonotype was observed a handful of times. No cognate antigen has been identified for it. There are no base qualities to consult, and no much larger clone falls within one base. Amplification of TCR beta CDR3 regions was carried out from RNA transcripts. The TCR CDR3 was subjected to a first round of RT-PCR using the HTBI primer set and the Qiagen OneStep RT-PCR kit. Libraries were constructed in a second round of multiplex PCR, after which size selection and purification were performed. Libraries were sequenced paired-end with 100 bp reads on an Illumina HiSeq2000. As for the original processing: SOAPnuke was used to process the raw data, removing reads that contained adapters or uncalled bases, had a mean Phred below 15, or lacked an exact match to the constant primer or identifier. COPE v1.2.5 was used to merge high-quality paired reads, and clonotypes were defined as unique nucleotide sequences. MiTCR v1.1 was used to align clonotypes to the IMGT TRBV, TRBD and TRBJ reference segments. Analysis was restricted to V-J combinations with a frequency above 0.0001, which covered roughly 99% of repertoires. A TCS score was defined as the ratio of F50 (clonal expansion) to E x V (chaos), with BLOSUM62-based TCRdist applied between CDR3 peptides within each V-J. Welch's t-statistics and random forest reduced several hundred V-J features to fewer than 15, which were used in a naive Bayes classifier (R e1071). The Morisita-Horn index was used to measure how similar the thyroid and blood repertoires were. TCRdb handled the public reads itself, with Q25 trimming in fastp and clone calling in MiXCR, and kept productive beta chains. Records with the same CDR3 protein are collapsed into one entry carrying the most frequent genes and DNA. TCRdb, not the original authors, processed these V and J calls. The table for this sample lists about 580,000 distinct CDR3 sequences; under 60% of them were counted only once. Clones ranked in the top ten supply about 8% of the sample.

These data come from a study of T cells in Graves' hyperthyroidism and ophthalmopathy (dated by TCRdb to between 2018 and 2021). Context from the whole study: A discovery cohort of about 100 patients, approximately 44 with Graves' ophthalmopathy and 57 with stable Graves' hyperthyroidism, was used to find distinguishing TCR V-J signatures. Whether ophthalmopathy could be predicted prospectively was tested in an independent validation cohort made up of 18 to 20 hyperthyroidism patients plus 17 patients who later progressed to ophthalmopathy. The 75 to 100 discovery patients were randomly divided into training and test sets at a 7:3 ratio. In about 6 Graves' hyperthyroidism patients, the study also compared T-cell repertoires from thyroid tissue with T-cell repertoires from blood. After sampling, hyperthyroidism patients received methimazole starting at 30 mg daily, and ophthalmopathy patients received high-dose intravenous methylprednisolone. TCR Vbeta CDR3 sequencing of some 140 peripheral blood samples (43 ophthalmopathy, about 75 hyperthyroidism and about 17 progressor patients) is reported in the paper.

Stable Graves' hyperthyroidism was defined as the absence of progression to ophthalmopathy over 18 months of follow-up. Hyperthyroidism patients were aged 18 to 65 years and newly diagnosed, with disease duration of less than 2 months. Patients with uncontrolled infections, other autoimmune diseases, pregnancy or lactation were excluded. Diagnoses relied on clinical symptoms, serum thyroxine and TRAb, thyroid ultrasound and orbital computed tomography. Total RNA was extracted with Trizol reagent, and quality was checked on an Agilent 2100 Bioanalyzer. Including cysteine and phenylalanine, the CDR3 has 15 amino acids. The sequence is cut down to CDR3 DNA, 45 bases in frame from base 1. The germline V gene encodes CDR1 PRHDT and CDR2 FYEKMQ (reference sequence). The trim is 8 bases for V and 2 bases for J, with a gap of 19 bases between the germline ends. What the study reported, not specific to this receptor: Ophthalmopathy was separated from stable hyperthyroidism by a 13 V-J signature model, with just over 85% sensitivity and about 81% specificity obtained in cross-validation and 80%/75% obtained in testing. No statistical method was used to fix the sample size in advance, and group allocation was not hidden from the investigators. Most expanded thyroid clonotypes (frequency above 0.001) were also found in blood, which suggests that blood repertoires may mirror thyroid immune responses. In validation, progression to ophthalmopathy was predicted by the model with nearly 71% sensitivity and around 75% specificity, a median of 6.5 months before onset.

The chain is encoded by TRBV13 joined to TRBJ2-7; no D segment can be confidently identified. The clonotype was recovered from a woman younger than 30 with Graves' hyperthyroidism. The specimen sequenced was peripheral blood or thyroid tissue (not recorded which). The CDR3 reads CASSRSDGVAYEQYF. The base sequence is TGTGCCAGCTCACGGAGCGACGGCGTCGCCTACGAGCAGTACTTC.